This TCR beta chain was profiled in a study of blood T cell repertoires in COVID-19. The overall study: T cells, B-cell-depleted T cells, or PBMCs provided the cDNA or gDNA that served as material.

This CDR3 is built from 14 residues. V was pared by 0 bases and J by 6 bases, with 15 bases between. Per germline, CDR1 GTSNPN and CDR2 SVGIG (reference sequence). Sequencing was performed with immunoSEQ multiplex PCR; in TCRdb, only in-frame clones are kept and a portion is missing. The sample lists approximately 190,000 clones, approximately 80% occurring once. A few counts support this clone. The genes are TRBV30 and TRBJ2-7; a possible D gene is TRBD2 (5 bases). The sequence was obtained from a human donor with acute or convalescent COVID-19. The donor label of this sample is uncertain. Sequencing was done on a sample of peripheral blood. CDR3 DNA: TGTGCCTGGAGTGTACGGCCGGGGTTAATCGAGCAGTACTTC. This codes for CAWSVRPGLIEQYF.